The TCR beta chain under discussion was sequenced for a study of cytomegalovirus exposure and HLA in healthy donors. The PCR employed 60 Vbeta primers together with 13 Jbeta primers. Libraries were prepared by immunoSEQ multiplex PCR; TCRdb keeps only in-frame clonotypes and omits some of them. The sample lists about 170,000 clones, roughly 80% occurring once. The CDR3 length is 12 residues. The V gene's germline CDR1 is KGHSH and CDR2 LQKENI. With 3 bases removed from V and 7 bases from J, the gap between germline ends came to 10 bases. This sequence was found in a woman between 18 and 29 years old in good health and CMV-seronegative. This sequence joins TRBV18 and TRBJ2-7, with a tentative D call TRBD2 (6 bases). The sequencing sample was made of PBMCs. The CDR3 DNA is TGTGCCAGCTCACCTCTCGGGGGTGAGCAGTACTTC. This codes for CASSPLGGEQYF.